This entry describes one T cell receptor beta chain. The sample comes from a study of T-cell memory formation after mild COVID-19. The CDR3 has 13 amino acids. Trimming removed 6 bases from V and 3 bases from J; junction bases left unmatched: 5. Germline V gives CDR1 SGHRS, CDR2 YFSETQ. In TCRdb, the 5' RACE reads were re-called with MiXCR into one record per CDR3 protein. Of a few hundred thousand distinct CDR3 sequences in the sample, roughly 21% were seen once. This chain links TRBV5-1 with TRBJ1-2; 7 bases are shared with TRBD1. The TCR comes from a man aged 18 to 29 who had mild COVID-19 (a few samples of this study predate the infection). Cell type and time point are not known. Sample: PBMCs or a T cell subset sorted from them (not recorded which). The DNA of the CDR3 is TGCGCCAGCACCCCGACAGGGCACTATGGCTACACCTTC. Its protein product is CASTPTGHYGYTF.